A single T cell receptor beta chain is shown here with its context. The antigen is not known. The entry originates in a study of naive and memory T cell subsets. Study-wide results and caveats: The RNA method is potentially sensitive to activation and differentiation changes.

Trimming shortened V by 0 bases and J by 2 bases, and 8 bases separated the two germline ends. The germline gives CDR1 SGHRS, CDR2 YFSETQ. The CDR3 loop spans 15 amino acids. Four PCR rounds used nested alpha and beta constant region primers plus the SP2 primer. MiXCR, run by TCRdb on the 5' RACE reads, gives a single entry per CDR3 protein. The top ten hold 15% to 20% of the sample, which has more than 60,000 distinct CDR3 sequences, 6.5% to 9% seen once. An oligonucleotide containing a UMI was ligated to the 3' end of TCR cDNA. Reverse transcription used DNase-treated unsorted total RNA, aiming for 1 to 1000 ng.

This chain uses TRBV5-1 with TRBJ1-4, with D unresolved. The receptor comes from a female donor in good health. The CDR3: CASSLVGGTNEKLFF. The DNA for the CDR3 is TGCGCCAGCAGCTTGGTAGGAGGGACTAATGAAAAACTGTTTTTT.